One sample yielded the 13 T cell receptor beta chains listed below, sequenced in a study of human T cells and chemical hapten exposure (dated by TCRdb to about 2021). The library was made by RACE. Reads for this sample came from a NextSeq 500. TCRdb trimmed the raw reads at Q25, called clones with MiXCR and kept productive beta chains. Merged by CDR3 protein, the rows form single entries marked with the most common genes and DNA. This sample holds about 40,000 distinct CDR3 sequences; 10% to 13% were observed only once. Approximately 6.2% of the sample comes from the top ten. The time point label, as the study defines it: pre-sensitization, week 0. The sample's treatment or condition label is to be understood as: therapeutic diphenylcyclopropenone sensitization with weekly scalp DPC. The sample in question was whole blood, obtained in connection with sensitization to the hapten diphenylcyclopropenone (DPC). These receptors were collected from a man aged 25 to 40 with alopecia areata. Some clones in this sample may be carry-over from other donors' samples.

V and J are TRBV28 and TRBJ1-1; TRBD1 aligns across 9 bases. V was pared by 6 bases and J by 7 bases, with 6 bases of the junction left unmatched. The CDR3 covers 13 residues. CDR1 MDHEN and CDR2 SYDVKM come from the germline V gene. The CDR3 DNA is TGTGCCAGCAGACTTCCGGGACAGGGTGAAGCTTTCTTT. Protein product: CASRLPGQGEAFF.

This clonotype was recorded only once. The chain recombines TRBV7-2 with TRBJ1-2; D is possibly TRBD1 (6 bases). V lost 1 base to trimming and J lost 2 bases, with 11 bases between them. Per germline, CDR1 SGHTA and CDR2 FQGNSA. The CDR3 has 15 residues. CDR3 DNA: TGTGCCAGCAGCTTAGTCGGACAGTTCAACTATGGCTACACCTTC. Protein product: CASSLVGQFNYGYTF. Supplemented by reference TRBV7-2 and TRBJ1-2, the full variable domain reads GAGVSQSPSNKVTEKGKDVELRCDPISGHTALYWYRQSLGQGLEFLIYFQGNSAPDKSGLPSDRFSAERTGGSVSTLTIQRTQQEDSAVYLCASSLVGQFNYGYTFGSGTRLTVV.

In its sample, this clonotype was seen many times. The chain uses TRBV12-3 or TRBV12-4 and TRBJ2-1; 9 bases line up with TRBD2. J lost 3 bases, V lost 3 bases, and 3 bases had no gene match. CDR3 size: 15 residues. CDR3 sequence: CASSFASGNYNEQFF. The DNA of the CDR3 is TGTGCCAGCAGTTTTGCTAGCGGGAACTACAATGAGCAGTTCTTC.

This clonotype has a count of ten or more. The chain joins TRBV14 to TRBJ1-2; 9 nucleotides match TRBD1. V shed 1 base and J 8 bases; nucleotides not matched to a gene: 5. The CDR3 totals 14 residues. Germline loops: CDR1 SGHDN, CDR2 FVKESK. CDR3 sequence: CASSQVNRGRGYTF. The DNA of the CDR3 is TGTGCCAGCAGCCAAGTTAACAGGGGGCGAGGCTACACCTTC.

This clonotype is categorized as large. J is TRBJ2-1 and V is TRBV7-9, with D tentatively TRBD1 (6 bases). Trimming removed 6 bases at V and 4 bases at J, with 10 bases between. This CDR3 region has 13 residues. Per the germline V gene, CDR1 is SEHNR and CDR2 is FQNEAQ (reference sequence). For the CDR3, the DNA is TGTGCCAGCAGACAGGGCTCTTACAATGAGCAGTTCTTC. It translates to CASRQGSYNEQFF.

J is TRBJ2-6 and V is TRBV10-3; tentatively, D is TRBD1 (5 bases). Per germline, CDR1 ENHRY and CDR2 SYGVKD. Trimming took 3 bases from V and 4 from J, leaving 10 bases between them. The length of the CDR3 is 15 residues. The CDR3 nucleotides are TGTGCCATCAGTGAAAGGGGCCTCGGGGCCAACGTCCTGACTTTC. Protein: CAISERGLGANVLTF.

As to this clonotype: This may come from a read error, since a much larger clone is one base off. The chain uses TRBV14 and TRBJ2-1; 8 positions match TRBD2. Germline CDR1 SGHDN, CDR2 FVKESK. This CDR3 has 14 residues. The trim removed 4 bases at V and 2 bases at J, leaving 1 base unmatched. The CDR3 DNA is TGTGCCAGCAGCCGTAGCGGGACCTACAATGAGCAGTTCTTC. Encoded protein: CASSRSGTYNEQFF.

This CDR3 is CSARDRGREQFF. The CDR3 DNA reads TGCAGCGCTCGGGACAGGGGGCGTGAGCAGTTCTTC. This sequence joins TRBV29-1 and TRBJ2-1, with TRBD1 matching over 12 bases. The germline gives CDR1 SQVTM, CDR2 ANQGSEA. The CDR3 is 12 amino acids. Germline trimming cut 7 bases from V and 9 bases from J; bases unmatched to any gene: 4.

The genes are TRBV4-3 and TRBJ2-1; 8 bases fit TRBD2. J was trimmed by 6 bases and V by 5 bases; bases with no gene match: 9. The CDR3 has 15 amino acids. Germline V gene data show CDR1 as LGHNA and CDR2 as YSLEER. CDR3 protein: CASSRISGDGNEQFF. Written as DNA, the CDR3 is TGCGCCAGCAGCAGAATTAGCGGGGACGGCAATGAGCAGTTCTTC.

There are many counts of this clonotype. The chain recombines TRBV7-3 with TRBJ2-2, with D unresolved. V was pared by 2 bases and J by 6 bases, with 4 bases between. This CDR3 has 12 residues. Germline CDR1 and CDR2: SGHTA and FQGTGA. In DNA form, the CDR3 reads TGTGCCAGCAGCTTATTTCCCGGGGAGCTGTTTTTT. Protein: CASSLFPGELFF.

This clonotype was seen only a few times. The chain uses TRBV6-1 and TRBJ2-7; D gene uncertain. The CDR3 has 13 residues. Germline CDR1 and CDR2: MNHNS and SASEGT. Trimming removed 5 bases at V and 7 bases at J, with 15 bases between. CDR3 in amino acids: CASSTLGPGEQYV. CDR3 DNA sequence: TGTGCCAGCAGTACCCTAGGCCCGGGTGAGCAGTACGTC.

This clonotype came up many times. This rearrangement joins TRBV7-9 to TRBJ2-1, with D possibly matching TRBD1 (5 bases). The V gene's germline CDR1 is SEHNR and CDR2 FQNEAQ (reference sequence). V was shortened by 4 bases and J by 7 bases, with 20 bases between the two germline ends. This CDR3 spans 16 amino acids. In DNA, the CDR3 is TGTGCCAGCAGCTCCTACAGGAGCTATAGTTTTAATGAGCAGTTCTTC. Protein sequence: CASSSYRSYSFNEQFF.

This clonotype was detected ten times or more. This chain uses TRBV6-5 with TRBJ2-2; TRBD2 matches 9 bases. V shed 2 bases and J 6 bases; nucleotides not matched to a gene: 10. CDR3 length: 17 amino acids. Per the germline V gene, CDR1 is MNHEY and CDR2 is SVGAGI. CDR3 bases: TGTGCCAGCAGTTACGGTCGCCTAGCGGGAATCGCCGGGGAGCTGTTTTTT. Amino acids: CASSYGRLAGIAGELFF.